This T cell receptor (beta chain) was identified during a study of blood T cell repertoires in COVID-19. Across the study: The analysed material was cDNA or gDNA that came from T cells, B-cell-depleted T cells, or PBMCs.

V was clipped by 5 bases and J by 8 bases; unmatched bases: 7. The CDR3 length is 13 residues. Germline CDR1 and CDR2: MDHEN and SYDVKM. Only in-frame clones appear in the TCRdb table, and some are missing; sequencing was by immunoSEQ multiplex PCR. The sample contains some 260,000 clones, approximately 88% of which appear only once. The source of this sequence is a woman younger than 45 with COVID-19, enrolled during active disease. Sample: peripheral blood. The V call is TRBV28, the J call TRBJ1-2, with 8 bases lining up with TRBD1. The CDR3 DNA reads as TGTGCCAGCAGTGCGCAGGGGGCGCGAGGCTACACCTTC. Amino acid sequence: CASSAQGARGYTF.